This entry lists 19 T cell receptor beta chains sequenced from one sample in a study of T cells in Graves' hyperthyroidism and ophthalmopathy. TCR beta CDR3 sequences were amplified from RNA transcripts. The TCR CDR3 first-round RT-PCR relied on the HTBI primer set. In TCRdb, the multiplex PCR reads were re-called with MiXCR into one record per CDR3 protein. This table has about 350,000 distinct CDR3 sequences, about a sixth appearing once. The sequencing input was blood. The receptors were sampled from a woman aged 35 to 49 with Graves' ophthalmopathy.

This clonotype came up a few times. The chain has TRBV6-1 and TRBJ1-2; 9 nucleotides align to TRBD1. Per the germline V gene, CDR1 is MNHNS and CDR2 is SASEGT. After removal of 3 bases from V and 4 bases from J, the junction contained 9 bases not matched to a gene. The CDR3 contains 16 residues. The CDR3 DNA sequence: TGTGCCAGCAGTGACCGGGACAGGGTAGTCCCCTATGGCTACACCTTC. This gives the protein CASSDRDRVVPYGYTF.

The CDR3 is CASSSVPYGYTF. CDR3 nucleotide sequence: TGTGCCAGCAGTTCCGTACCATATGGCTACACCTTC. This chain connects TRBV28 to TRBJ1-2; D not resolved. The germline CDR1 and CDR2 sequences are MDHEN and SYDVKM. With 4 bases removed from V and 5 bases from J, the gap between germline ends came to 8 bases. This CDR3 has 12 amino acids.

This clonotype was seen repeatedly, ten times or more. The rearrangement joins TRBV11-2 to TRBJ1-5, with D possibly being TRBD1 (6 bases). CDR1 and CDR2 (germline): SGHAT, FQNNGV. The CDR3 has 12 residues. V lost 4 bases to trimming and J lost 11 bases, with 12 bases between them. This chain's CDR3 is CASSSQGTAQHF. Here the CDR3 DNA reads TGTGCCAGCAGCTCCCAGGGGACGGCCCAGCATTTT.

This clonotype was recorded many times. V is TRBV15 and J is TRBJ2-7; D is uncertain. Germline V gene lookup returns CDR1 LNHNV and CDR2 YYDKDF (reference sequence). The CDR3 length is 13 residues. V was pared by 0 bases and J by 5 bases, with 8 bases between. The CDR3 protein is CATSRDIGHEQYF. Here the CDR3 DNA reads TGTGCCACCAGCAGAGATATAGGCCACGAGCAGTACTTC.

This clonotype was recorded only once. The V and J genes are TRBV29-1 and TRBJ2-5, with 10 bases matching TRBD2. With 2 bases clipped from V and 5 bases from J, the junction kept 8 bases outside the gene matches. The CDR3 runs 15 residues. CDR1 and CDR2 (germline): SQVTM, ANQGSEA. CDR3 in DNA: TGCAGCGTTGAAAGGGTAGCGGGAGGCCAGGAGACCCAGTACTTC. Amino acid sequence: CSVERVAGGQETQYF.

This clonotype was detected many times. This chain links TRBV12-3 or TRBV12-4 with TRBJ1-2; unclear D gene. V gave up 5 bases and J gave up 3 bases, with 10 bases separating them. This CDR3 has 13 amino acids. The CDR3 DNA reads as TGTGCCAGCAGTAGCACAGCTTACTATGGCTACACCTTC. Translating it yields CASSSTAYYGYTF.

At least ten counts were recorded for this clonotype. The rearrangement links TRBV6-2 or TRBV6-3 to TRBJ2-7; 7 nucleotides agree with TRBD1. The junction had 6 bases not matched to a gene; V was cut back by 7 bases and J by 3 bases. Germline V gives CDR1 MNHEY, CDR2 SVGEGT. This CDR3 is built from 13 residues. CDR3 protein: CASTDRDNYEQYF. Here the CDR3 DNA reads TGTGCCAGCACCGACAGGGACAACTACGAGCAGTACTTC.

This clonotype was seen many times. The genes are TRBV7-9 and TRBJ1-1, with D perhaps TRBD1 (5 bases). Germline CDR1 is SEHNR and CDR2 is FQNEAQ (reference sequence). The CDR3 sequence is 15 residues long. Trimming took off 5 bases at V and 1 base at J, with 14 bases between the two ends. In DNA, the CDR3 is TGTGCCAGCAGCCCCCAGACAGCGCCGAACACTGAAGCTTTCTTT. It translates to CASSPQTAPNTEAFF.

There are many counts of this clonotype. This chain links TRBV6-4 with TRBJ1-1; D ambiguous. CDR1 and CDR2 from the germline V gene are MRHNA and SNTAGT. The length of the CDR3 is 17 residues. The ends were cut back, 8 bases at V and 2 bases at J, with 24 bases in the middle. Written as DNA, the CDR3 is TGTGCCAGCTCAACGGAACCTGAACGAAGACTCAACACTGAAGCTTTCTTT. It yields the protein CASSTEPERRLNTEAFF.

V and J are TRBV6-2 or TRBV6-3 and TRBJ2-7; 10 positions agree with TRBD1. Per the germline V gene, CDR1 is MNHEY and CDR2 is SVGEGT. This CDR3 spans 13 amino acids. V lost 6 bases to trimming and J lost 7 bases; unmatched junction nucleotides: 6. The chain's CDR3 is CASRLDRGREQYF. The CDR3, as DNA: TGTGCCAGCAGACTTGACAGGGGGCGGGAGCAGTACTTC.

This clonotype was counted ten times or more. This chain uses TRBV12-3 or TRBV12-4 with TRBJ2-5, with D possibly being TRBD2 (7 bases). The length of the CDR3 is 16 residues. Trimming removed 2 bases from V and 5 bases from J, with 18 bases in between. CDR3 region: CASSLTRGAYGETQYF. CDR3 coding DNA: TGTGCCAGCAGTTTAACCCGGGGGGCGTACGGGGAGACCCAGTACTTC.

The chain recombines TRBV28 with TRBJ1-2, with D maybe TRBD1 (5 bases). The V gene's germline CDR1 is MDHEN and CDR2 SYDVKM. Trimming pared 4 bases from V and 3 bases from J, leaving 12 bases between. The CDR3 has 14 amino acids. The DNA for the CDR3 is TGTGCCAGCAGTTCACCCCCAGGGCACTATGGCTACACCTTC. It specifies CASSSPPGHYGYTF.

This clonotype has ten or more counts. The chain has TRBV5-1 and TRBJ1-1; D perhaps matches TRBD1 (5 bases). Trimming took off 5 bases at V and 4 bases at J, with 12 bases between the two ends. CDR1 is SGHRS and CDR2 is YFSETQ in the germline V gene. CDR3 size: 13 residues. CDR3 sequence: CASSTGFSTEAFF. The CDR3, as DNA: TGCGCCAGCAGTACAGGATTTAGCACTGAAGCTTTCTTT.

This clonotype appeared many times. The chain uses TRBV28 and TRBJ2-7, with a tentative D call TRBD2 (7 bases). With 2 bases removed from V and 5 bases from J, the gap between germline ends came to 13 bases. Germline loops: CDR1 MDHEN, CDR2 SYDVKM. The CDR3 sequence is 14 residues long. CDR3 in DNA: TGTGCCAGCAGTTTAATAGGGGGGGGGCACGAGCAGTACTTC. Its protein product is CASSLIGGGHEQYF.

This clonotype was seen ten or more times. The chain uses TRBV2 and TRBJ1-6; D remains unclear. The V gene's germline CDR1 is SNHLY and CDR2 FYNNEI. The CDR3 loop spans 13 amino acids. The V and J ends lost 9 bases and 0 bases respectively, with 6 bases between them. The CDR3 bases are TGTGCCAGTAAGAGCTCCTATAATTCACCCCTCCACTTT. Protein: CASKSSYNSPLHF.

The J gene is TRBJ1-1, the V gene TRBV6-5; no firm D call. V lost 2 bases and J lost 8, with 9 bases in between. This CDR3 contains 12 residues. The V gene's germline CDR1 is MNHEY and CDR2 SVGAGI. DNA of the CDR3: TGTGCCAGCAGTTACAGCACACCCGAAGCTTTCTTT. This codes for CASSYSTPEAFF.

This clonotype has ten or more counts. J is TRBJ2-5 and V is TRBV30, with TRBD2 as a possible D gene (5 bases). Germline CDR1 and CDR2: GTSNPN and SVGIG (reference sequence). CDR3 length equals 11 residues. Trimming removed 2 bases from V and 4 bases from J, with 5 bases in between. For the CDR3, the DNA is TGTGCCTGGAGTAGCGGAGAGACCCAGTACTTC. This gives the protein CAWSSGETQYF.

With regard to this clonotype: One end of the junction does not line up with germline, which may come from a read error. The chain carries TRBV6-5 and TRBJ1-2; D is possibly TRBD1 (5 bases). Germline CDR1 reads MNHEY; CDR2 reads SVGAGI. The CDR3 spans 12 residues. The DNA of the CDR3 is TGTGCCAGCATTTCCCGGGGCTATGGCTACATCTTC. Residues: CASISRGYGYIF.

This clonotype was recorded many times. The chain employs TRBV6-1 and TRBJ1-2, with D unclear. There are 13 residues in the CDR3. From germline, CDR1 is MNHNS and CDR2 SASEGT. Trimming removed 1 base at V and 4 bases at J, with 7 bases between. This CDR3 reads CASSEGESYGYTF. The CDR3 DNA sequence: TGTGCCAGCAGTGAAGGAGAGTCCTATGGCTACACCTTC.